The present T cell receptor beta chain was sequenced within a study of T cell responses to AZD1222 COVID-19 vaccine. Method: immunoSEQ multiplex PCR; TCRdb's copy keeps in-frame clones and lacks some. The sample gives 150,000 or so clones, just over 90% of which show up once; roughly 2.9% is in the top ten. Points from the study as a whole: Repertoires were obtained only post-peak T cell response.

Trimming stripped 8 bases from V and 10 bases from J, with 9 bases between. Germline V lookup: CDR1 MNHEY, CDR2 SVGAGI. This CDR3 spans 11 amino acids. This clone was counted only a few times. Its specificity is not known. The chain uses TRBV6-5 and TRBJ1-6, with D possibly matching TRBD1 (5 bases). This sample comprised peripheral blood, obtained on day 0 of MenACWY control vaccination. The sequence came from an adult in good health. The CDR3 nucleotides are TGTGCCAGCGGGGGGGGGTCACCCCTCCACTTT. Protein product: CASGGGSPLHF.